One T cell receptor beta chain is described in this entry. Using immunoSEQ multiplex PCR, the repertoire was profiled, and TCRdb retains in-frame clones only, with some absent. This sample has under 90,000 clones, with 70% to 90% found just once. The germline V gene has CDR1 SGHTA and CDR2 FQGNSA. There are 15 residues in the CDR3. V was clipped by 0 bases and J by 5 bases; unmatched bases: 5. The data are from a study of blood T cell repertoires in COVID-19. Turning to the study itself: In each case, the material was cDNA or gDNA derived from T cells, B-cell-depleted T cells, or PBMCs.

Sequenced: peripheral blood. V gene TRBV7-2 combines with J gene TRBJ1-2; 8 bases are a match to TRBD1. The source is a woman aged 50 to 60 with COVID-19, enrolled during active disease. The CDR3 DNA is TGTGCCAGCAGCTTAGCGACAGGGGCTGGGTATGGCTACACCTTC. This codes for CASSLATGAGYGYTF.